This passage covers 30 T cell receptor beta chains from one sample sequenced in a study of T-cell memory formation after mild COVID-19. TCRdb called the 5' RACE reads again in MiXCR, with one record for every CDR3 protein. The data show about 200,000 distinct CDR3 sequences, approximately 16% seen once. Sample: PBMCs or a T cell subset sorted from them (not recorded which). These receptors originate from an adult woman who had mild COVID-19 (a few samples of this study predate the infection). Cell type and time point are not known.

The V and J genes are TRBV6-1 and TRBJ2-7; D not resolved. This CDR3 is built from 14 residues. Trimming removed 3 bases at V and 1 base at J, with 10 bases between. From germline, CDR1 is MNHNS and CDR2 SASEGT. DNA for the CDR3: TGTGCCAGCAGTGACCTACAGAGTTCCTACGAGCAGTACTTC. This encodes CASSDLQSSYEQYF.

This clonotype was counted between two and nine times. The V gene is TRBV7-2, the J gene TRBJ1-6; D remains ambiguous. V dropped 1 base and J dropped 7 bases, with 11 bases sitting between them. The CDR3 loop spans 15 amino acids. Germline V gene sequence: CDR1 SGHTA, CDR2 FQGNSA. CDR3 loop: CASSLELLANSPLHF. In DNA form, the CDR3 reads TGTGCCAGCAGCTTAGAGCTTCTCGCAAATTCACCCCTCCACTTT.

The CDR3: CASSQDPLSNQPQHF. In DNA, the CDR3 is TGTGCCAGCAGCCAAGATCCCCTTAGCAATCAGCCCCAGCATTTT. The chain recombines TRBV3-1 with TRBJ1-5; D not certain. The CDR3 has 15 amino acids. Trimming pared 0 bases from V and 0 bases from J, leaving 6 bases between. CDR1 is LGHDT and CDR2 is YNNKEL in the germline V gene (reference sequence).

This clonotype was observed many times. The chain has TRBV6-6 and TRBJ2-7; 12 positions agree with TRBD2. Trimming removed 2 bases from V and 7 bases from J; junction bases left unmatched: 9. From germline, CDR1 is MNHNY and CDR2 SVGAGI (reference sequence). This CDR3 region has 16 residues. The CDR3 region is CASSYDETSGRSEQYF. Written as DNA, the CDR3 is TGTGCCAGCAGTTACGACGAGACTAGCGGGAGAAGTGAGCAGTACTTC.

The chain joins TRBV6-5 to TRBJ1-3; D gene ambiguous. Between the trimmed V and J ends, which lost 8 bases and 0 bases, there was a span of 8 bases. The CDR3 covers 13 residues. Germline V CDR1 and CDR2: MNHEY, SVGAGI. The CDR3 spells CASRRDSGNTIYF. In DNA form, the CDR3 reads TGTGCCAGCCGGAGGGACTCTGGAAACACCATATATTTT.

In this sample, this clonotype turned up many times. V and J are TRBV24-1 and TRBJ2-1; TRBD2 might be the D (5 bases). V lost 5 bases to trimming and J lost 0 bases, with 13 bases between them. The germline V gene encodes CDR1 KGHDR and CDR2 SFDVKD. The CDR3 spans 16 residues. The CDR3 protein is CATSAPDSSSYNEQFF. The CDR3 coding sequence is TGTGCCACCAGTGCCCCGGACTCCTCCTCCTACAATGAGCAGTTCTTC.

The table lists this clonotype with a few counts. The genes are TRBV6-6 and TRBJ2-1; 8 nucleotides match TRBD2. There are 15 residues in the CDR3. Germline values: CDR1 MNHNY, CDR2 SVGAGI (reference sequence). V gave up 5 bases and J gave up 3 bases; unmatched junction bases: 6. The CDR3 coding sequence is TGTGCCAGCAGTACCGACGGGGGGGTCTACAATGAGCAGTTCTTC. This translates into CASSTDGGVYNEQFF.

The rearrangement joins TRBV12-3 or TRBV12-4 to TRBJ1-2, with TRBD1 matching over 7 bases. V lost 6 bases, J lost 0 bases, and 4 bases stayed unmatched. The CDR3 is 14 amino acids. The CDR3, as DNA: TGTGCCAGCAGGAACCAGGGGGCTAACTATGGCTACACCTTC. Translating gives CASRNQGANYGYTF.

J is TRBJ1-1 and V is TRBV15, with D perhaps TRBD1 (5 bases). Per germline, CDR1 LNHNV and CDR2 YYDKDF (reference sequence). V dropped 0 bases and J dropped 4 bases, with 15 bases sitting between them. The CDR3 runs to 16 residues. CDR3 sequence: CATSRDGKRGGTEAFF. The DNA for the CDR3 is TGTGCCACCAGCAGAGATGGGAAAAGGGGTGGCACTGAAGCTTTCTTT.

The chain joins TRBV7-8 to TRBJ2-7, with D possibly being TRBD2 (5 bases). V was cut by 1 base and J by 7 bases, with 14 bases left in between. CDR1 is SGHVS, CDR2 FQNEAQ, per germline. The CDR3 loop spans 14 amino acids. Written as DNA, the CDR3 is TGTGCCAGCAGCTTAGAGGAGTTATCGGGAGAGCAGTACTTC. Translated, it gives CASSLEELSGEQYF.

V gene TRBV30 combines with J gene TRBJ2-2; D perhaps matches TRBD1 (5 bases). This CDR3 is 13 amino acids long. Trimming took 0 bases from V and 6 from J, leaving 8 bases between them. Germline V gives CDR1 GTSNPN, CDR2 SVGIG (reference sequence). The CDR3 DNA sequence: TGTGCCTGGAGTGTTCCAGGGCCCGGGGAGCTGTTTTTT. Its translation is CAWSVPGPGELFF. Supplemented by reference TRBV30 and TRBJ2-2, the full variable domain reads SQTIHQWPATLVQPVGSPLSLECTVEGTSNPNLYWYRQAAGRGLQLLFYSVGIGQISSEVPQNLSASRPQDRQFILSSKKLLLSDSGFYLCAWSVPGPGELFFGEGSRLTVL.

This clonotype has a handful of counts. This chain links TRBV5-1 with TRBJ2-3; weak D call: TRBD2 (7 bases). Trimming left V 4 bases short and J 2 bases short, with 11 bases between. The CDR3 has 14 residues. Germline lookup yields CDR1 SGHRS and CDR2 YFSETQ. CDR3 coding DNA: TGCGCCAGCAGCCGCGGGGGCACCACAGATACGCAGTATTTT. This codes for CASSRGGTTDTQYF.

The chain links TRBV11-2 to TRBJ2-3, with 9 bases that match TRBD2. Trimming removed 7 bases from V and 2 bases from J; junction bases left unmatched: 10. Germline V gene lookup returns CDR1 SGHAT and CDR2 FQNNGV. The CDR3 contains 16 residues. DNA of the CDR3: TGTGCCAGCACCCTGACACTAGCGGGCTCCACAGATACGCAGTATTTT. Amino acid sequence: CASTLTLAGSTDTQYF.

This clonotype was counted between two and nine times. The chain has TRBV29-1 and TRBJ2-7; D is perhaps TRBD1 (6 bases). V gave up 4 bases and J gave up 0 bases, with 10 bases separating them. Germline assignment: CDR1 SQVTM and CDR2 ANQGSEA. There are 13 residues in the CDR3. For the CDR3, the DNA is TGCAGCGTTGCGCAGGGGTACTCCTACGAGCAGTACTTC. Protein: CSVAQGYSYEQYF.

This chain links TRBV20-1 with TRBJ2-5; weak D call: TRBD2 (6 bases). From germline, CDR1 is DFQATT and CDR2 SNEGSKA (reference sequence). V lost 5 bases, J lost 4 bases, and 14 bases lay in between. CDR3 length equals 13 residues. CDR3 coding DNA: TGCAGTGCTCCAAAGGGAGGCACAGAGACCCAGTACTTC. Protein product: CSAPKGGTETQYF.

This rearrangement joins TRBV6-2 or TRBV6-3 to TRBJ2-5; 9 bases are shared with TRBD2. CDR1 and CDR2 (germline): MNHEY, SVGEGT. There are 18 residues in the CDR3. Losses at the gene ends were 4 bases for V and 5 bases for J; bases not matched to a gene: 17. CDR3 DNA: TGTGCCAGCAGTTTCGCCCTGGTGCTAGCGGGATTGGGTGAGACCCAGTACTTC. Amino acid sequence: CASSFALVLAGLGETQYF.

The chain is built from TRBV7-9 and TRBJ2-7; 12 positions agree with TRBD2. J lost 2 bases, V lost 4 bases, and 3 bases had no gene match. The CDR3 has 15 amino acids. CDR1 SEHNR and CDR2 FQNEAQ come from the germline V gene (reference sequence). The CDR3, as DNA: TGTGCCAGCAGCTCGACTAGCGGGAGAACCTACGAGCAGTACTTC. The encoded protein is CASSSTSGRTYEQYF.

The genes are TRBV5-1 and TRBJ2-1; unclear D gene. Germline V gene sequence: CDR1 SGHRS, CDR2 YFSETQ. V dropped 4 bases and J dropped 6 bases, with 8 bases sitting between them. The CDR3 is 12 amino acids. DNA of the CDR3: TGCGCCAGCAGCCAGTTGGGCAATGAGCAGTTCTTC. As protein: CASSQLGNEQFF.

The CDR3 DNA reads as TGTGCCTGGAGTATGCAGTATGAAGCTTTCTTT. It yields the protein CAWSMQYEAFF. The chain employs TRBV30 and TRBJ1-1; D is uncertain. Germline lookup yields CDR1 GTSNPN and CDR2 SVGIG (reference sequence). Trimming pared 2 bases from V and 7 bases from J, leaving 8 bases between. CDR3 length: 11 residues.

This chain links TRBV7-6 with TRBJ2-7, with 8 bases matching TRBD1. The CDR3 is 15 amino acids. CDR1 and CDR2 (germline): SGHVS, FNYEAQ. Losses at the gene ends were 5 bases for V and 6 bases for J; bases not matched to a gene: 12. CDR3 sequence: CASSGRDRLWGEQYF. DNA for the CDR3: TGTGCCAGCAGCGGCCGGGACAGGTTATGGGGCGAGCAGTACTTC.

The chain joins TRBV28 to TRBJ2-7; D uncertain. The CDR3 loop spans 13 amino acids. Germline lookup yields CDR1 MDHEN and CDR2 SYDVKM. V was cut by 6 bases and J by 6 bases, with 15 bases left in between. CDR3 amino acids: CASRDSLLAEQYF. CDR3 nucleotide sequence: TGTGCCAGCAGAGACTCGTTACTGGCCGAGCAGTACTTC.

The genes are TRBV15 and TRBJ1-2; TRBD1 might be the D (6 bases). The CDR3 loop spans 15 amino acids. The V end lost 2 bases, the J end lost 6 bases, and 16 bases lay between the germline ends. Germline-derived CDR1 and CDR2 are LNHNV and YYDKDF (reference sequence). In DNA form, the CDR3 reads TGTGCCACCAGCAGACCCGGGGGCGGCCCTCATGGCTACACCTTC. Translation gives CATSRPGGGPHGYTF.

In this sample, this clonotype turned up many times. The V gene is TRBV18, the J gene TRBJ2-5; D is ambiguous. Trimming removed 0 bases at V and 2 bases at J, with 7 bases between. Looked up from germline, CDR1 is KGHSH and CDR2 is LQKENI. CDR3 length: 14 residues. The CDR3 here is CASSPPRSQETQYF. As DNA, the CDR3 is TGTGCCAGCTCACCACCCCGGAGTCAAGAGACCCAGTACTTC.

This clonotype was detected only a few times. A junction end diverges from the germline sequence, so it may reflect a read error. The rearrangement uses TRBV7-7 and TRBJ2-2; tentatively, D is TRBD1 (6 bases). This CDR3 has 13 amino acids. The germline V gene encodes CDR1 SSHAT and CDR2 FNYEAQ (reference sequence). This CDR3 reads CASSESGDGELFF. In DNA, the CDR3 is TGTGCTAGCAGCGAATCAGGGGACGGGGAGCTGTTTTTT.

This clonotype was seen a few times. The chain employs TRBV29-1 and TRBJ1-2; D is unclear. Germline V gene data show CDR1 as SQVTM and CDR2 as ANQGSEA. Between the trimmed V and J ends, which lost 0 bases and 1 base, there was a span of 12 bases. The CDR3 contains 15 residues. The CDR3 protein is CSVEDSSLLNYGYTF. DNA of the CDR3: TGCAGCGTTGAAGACTCCAGCCTTCTTAACTATGGCTACACCTTC. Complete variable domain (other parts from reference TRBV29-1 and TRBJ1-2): SAVISQKPSRDICQRGTSLTIQCQVDSQVTMMFWYRQQPGQSLTLIATANQGSEATYESGFVIDKFPISRPNLTFSTLTVSNMSPEDSSIYLCSVEDSSLLNYGYTFGSGTRLTVV.

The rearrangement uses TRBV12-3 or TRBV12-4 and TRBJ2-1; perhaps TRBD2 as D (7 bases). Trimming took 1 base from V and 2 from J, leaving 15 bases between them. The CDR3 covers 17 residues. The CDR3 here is CASSLGGGPMTYNEQFF. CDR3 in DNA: TGTGCCAGCAGTTTAGGCGGGGGCCCTATGACCTACAATGAGCAGTTCTTC.

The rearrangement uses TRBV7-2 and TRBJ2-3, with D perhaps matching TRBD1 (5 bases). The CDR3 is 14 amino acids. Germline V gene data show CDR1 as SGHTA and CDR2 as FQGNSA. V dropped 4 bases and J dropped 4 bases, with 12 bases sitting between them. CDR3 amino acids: CASSWRQTSDTQYF. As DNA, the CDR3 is TGTGCCAGCAGCTGGCGACAGACATCAGATACGCAGTATTTT.

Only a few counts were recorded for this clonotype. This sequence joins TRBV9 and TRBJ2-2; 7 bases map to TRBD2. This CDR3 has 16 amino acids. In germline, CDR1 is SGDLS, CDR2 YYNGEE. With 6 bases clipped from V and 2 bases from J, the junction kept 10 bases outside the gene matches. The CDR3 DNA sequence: TGTGCCAGCACGGCGGGAGCTCACGTTAACACCGGGGAGCTGTTTTTT. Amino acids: CASTAGAHVNTGELFF.

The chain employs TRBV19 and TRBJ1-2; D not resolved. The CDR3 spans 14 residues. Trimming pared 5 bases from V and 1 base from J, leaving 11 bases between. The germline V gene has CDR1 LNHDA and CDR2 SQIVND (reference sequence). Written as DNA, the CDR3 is TGTGCCAGTAGTCAATACGGCGATAACTATGGCTACACCTTC. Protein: CASSQYGDNYGYTF.

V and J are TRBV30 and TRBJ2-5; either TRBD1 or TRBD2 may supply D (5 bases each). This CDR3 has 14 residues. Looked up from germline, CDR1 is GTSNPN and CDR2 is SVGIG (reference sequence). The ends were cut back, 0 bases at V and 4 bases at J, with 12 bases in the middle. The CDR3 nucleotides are TGTGCCTGGAGTGTACGGGGCGGCGCAGAGACCCAGTACTTC. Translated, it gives CAWSVRGGAETQYF.